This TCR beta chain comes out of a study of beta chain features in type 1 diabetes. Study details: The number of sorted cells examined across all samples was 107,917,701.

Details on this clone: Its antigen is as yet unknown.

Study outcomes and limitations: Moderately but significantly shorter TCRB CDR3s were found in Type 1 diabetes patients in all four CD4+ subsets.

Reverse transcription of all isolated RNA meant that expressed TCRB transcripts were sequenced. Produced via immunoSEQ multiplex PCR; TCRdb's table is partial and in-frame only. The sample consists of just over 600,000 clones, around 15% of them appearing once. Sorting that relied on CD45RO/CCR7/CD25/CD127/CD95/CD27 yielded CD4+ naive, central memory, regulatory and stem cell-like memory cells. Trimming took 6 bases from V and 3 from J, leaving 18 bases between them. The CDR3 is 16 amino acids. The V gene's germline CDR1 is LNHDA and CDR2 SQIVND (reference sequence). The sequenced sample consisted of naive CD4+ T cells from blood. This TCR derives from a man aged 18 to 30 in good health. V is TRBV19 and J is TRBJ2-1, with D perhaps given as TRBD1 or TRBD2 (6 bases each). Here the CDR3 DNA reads TGTGCCAGTAGCCCGGCCGGGGGCCAGCTCTACAATGAGCAGTTCTTC. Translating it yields CASSPAGGQLYNEQFF.